Below, 2 T cell receptor beta chains from the same sample are listed, as sequenced in a study of T cell repertoires in cytomegalovirus infection. These TCRs are of unknown antigen specificity. TCRdb re-called the reads with MiXCR, one entry per CDR3 protein. The sample contains roughly 860,000 distinct CDR3 sequences, about 31% of which appear only once. This sample comprised cultured CD8+ T cells from PBMCs, obtained from culture after CMV antigen stimulation. These receptors were taken from a human donor in good health (CMV status not recorded). Some clones in this sample may be carry-over from other donors' samples.

The table lists this clonotype with a few counts. The J gene is TRBJ2-3, the V gene TRBV7-2; no firm D call. The V end was cut by 3 bases, the J end by 1 base, with 14 bases between. The CDR3 is 16 amino acids. CDR1 is SGHTA and CDR2 is FQGNSA in the germline V gene. The CDR3 spells CASSLGYYGGTDTQYF. The CDR3 DNA reads as TGTGCCAGCAGCTTGGGCTACTATGGGGGCACAGATACGCAGTATTTT. The complete variable domain, with remaining parts taken from reference TRBV7-2 and TRBJ2-3, reads GAGVSQSPSNKVTEKGKDVELRCDPISGHTALYWYRQSLGQGLEFLIYFQGNSAPDKSGLPSDRFSAERTGGSVSTLTIQRTQQEDSAVYLCASSLGYYGGTDTQYFGPGTRLTVL.

The chain combines TRBV27 with TRBJ2-3; no clear D gene. Trimming left V 6 bases short and J 0 bases short, with 10 bases between. The germline V gene has CDR1 MNHEY and CDR2 SMNVEV (reference sequence). The CDR3 length is 14 residues. CDR3 bases: TGTGCCAGCAGCGAGTCTGCTAGCACAGATACGCAGTATTTT. It translates to CASSESASTDTQYF.